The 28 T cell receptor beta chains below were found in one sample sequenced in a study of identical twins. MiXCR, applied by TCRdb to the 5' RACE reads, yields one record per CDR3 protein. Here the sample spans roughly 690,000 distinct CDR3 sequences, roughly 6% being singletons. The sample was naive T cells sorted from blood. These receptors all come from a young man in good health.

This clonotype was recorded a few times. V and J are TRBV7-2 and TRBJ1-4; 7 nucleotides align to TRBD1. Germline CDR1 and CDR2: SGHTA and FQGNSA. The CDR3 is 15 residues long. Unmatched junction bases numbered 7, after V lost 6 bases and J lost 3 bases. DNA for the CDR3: TGTGCCAGCAGGGTTGGTGGGACAGCTAATGAAAAACTGTTTTTT. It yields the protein CASRVGGTANEKLFF. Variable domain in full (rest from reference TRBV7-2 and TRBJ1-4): GAGVSQSPSNKVTEKGKDVELRCDPISGHTALYWYRQSLGQGLEFLIYFQGNSAPDKSGLPSDRFSAERTGGSVSTLTIQRTQQEDSAVYLCASRVGGTANEKLFFGSGTQLSVL.

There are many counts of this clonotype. The CDR3 DNA follows: TGTGCCAGCAGTTTTGCTGGAAACACCATATATTTT. Translation: CASSFAGNTIYF. The rearrangement uses TRBV12-3 or TRBV12-4 and TRBJ1-3; the D is unclear. This CDR3 is built from 12 residues. V shed 3 bases and J shed 2 bases, with 2 bases lying between them.

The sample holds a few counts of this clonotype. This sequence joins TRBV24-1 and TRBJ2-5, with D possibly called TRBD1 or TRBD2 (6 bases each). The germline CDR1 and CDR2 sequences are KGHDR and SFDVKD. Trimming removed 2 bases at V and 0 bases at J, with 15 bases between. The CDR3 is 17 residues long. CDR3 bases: TGTGCCACCAGTGATTCCGCGATGGGGGGCTACCAAGAGACCCAGTACTTC. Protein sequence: CATSDSAMGGYQETQYF.

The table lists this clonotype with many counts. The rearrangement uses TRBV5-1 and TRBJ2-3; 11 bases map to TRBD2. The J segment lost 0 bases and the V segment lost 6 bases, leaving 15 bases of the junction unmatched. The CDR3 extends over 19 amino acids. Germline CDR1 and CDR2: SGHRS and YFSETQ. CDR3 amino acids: CASTQGGLAGSFSTDTQYF. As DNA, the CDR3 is TGCGCCAGCACCCAAGGAGGACTAGCGGGTTCATTTAGCACAGATACGCAGTATTTT.

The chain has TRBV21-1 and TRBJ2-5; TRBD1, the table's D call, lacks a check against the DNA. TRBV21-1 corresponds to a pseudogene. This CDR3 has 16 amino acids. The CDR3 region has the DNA TGTGCCAGCAGCAAAGCCTGGACAGGGGTACAAGAGACCCAGTACTTC. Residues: CASSKAWTGVQETQYF.

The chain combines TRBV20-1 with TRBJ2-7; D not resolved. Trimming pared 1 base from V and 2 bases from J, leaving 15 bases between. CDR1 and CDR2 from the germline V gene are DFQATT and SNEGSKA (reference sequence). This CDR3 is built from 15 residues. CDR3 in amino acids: CSARVGVGRPYEQYF. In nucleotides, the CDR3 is TGCAGTGCTAGAGTTGGGGTCGGAAGACCCTACGAGCAGTACTTC.

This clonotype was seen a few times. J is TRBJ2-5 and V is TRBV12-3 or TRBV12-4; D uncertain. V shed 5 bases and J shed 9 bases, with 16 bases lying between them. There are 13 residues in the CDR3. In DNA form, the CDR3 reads TGTGCCAGCAGTCCAACCCTCAATGATCCCCAGTACTTC. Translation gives CASSPTLNDPQYF.

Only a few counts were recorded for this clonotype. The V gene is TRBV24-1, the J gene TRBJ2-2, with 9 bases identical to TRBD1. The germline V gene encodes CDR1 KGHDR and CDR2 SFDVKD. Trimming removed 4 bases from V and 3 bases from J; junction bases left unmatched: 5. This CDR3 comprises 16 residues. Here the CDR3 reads CATSEAGTGHTGELFF. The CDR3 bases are TGTGCCACCAGTGAAGCGGGGACAGGGCACACCGGGGAGCTGTTTTTT.

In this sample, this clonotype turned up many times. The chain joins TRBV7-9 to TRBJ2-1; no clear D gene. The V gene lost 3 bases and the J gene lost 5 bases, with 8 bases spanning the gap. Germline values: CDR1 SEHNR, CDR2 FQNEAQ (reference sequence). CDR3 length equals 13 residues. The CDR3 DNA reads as TGTGCCAGCAGCTTCCCTAGACACAATGAGCAGTTCTTC. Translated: CASSFPRHNEQFF.

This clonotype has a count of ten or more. The CDR3 sequence is CASSLEAGVTDTQYF. The CDR3 region has the DNA TGTGCCAGCAGTTTAGAAGCGGGGGTTACAGATACGCAGTATTTT. The chain uses TRBV28 and TRBJ2-3; 8 bases fit TRBD2. The CDR3 runs 15 residues. The V gene end was trimmed by 2 bases and the J gene end by 3 bases; junction bases not matched to a gene: 4. Germline V gives CDR1 MDHEN, CDR2 SYDVKM. Complete variable domain (other parts from reference TRBV28 and TRBJ2-3): DVKVTQSSRYLVKRTGEKVFLECVQDMDHENMFWYRQDPGLGLRLIYFSYDVKMKEKGDIPEGYSVSREKKERFSLILESASTNQTSMYLCASSLEAGVTDTQYFGPGTRLTVL.

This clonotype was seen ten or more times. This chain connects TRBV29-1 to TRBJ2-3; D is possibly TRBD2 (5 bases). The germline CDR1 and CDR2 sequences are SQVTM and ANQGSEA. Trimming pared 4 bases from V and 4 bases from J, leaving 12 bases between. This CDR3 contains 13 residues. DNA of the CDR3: TGCAGCGTTGTTGATGAGGGTCCAGATACGCAGTATTTT. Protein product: CSVVDEGPDTQYF.

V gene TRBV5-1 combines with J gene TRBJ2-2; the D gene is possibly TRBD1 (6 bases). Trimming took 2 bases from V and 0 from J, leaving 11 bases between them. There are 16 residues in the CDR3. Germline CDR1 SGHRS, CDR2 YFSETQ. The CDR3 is CASSFRGTTNTGELFF. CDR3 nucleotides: TGCGCCAGCAGCTTTAGGGGGACAACGAACACCGGGGAGCTGTTTTTT.

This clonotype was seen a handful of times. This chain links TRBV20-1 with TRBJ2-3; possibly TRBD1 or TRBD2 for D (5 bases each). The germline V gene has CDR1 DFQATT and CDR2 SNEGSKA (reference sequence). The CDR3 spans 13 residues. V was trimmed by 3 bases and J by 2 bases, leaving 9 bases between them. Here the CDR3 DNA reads TGCAGTGCTAGGAGGGGAATCACAGATACGCAGTATTTT. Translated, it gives CSARRGITDTQYF.

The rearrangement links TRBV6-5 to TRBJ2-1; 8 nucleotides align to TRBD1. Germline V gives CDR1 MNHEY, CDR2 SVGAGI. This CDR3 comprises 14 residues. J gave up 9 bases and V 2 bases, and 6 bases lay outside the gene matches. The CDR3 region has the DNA TGTGCCAGCAGTTACAGACAGGGGCGCGGTGAGCAGTTCTTC. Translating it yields CASSYRQGRGEQFF.

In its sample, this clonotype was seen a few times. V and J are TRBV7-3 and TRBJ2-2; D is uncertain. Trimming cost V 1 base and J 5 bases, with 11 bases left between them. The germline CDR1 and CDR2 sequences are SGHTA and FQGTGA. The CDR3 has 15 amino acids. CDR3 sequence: CASSLMAGRTGELFF. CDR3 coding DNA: TGTGCCAGCAGCTTAATGGCTGGGCGGACCGGGGAGCTGTTTTTT.

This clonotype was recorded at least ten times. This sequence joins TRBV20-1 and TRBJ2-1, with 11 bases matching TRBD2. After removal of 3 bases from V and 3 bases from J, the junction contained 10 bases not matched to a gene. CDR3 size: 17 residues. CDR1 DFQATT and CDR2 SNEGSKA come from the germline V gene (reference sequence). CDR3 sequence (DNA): TGCAGTGCTAGGGAGACTAGCGGGATAGGTGGCTACAATGAGCAGTTCTTC. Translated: CSARETSGIGGYNEQFF.

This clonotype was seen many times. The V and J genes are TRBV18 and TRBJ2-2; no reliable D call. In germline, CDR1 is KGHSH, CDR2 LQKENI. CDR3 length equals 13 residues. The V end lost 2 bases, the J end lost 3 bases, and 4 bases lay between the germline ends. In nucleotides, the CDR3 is TGTGCCAGCTCACCAACCGACACCGGGGAGCTGTTTTTT. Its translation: CASSPTDTGELFF.

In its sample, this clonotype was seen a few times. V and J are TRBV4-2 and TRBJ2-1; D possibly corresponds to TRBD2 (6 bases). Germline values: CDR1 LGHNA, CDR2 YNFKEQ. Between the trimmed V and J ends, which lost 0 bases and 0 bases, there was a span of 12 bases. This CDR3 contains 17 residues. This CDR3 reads CASSQEGGVSSYNEQFF. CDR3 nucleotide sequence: TGTGCCAGCAGCCAAGAAGGCGGGGTGAGCTCCTACAATGAGCAGTTCTTC.

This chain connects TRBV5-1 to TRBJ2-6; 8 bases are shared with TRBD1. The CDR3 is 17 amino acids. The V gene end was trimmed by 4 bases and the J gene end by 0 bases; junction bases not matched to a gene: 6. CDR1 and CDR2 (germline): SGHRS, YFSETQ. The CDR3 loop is CASSLQGAFSGANVLTF. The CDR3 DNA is TGCGCCAGCAGCCTCCAGGGGGCGTTCTCTGGGGCCAACGTCCTGACTTTC.

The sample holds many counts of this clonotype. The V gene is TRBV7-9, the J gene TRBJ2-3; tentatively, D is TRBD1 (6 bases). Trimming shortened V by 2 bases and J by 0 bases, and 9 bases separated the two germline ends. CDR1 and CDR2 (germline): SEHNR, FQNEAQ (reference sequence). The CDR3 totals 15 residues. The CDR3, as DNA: TGTGCCAGCAGCTTATCAACAGGGAGCACAGATACGCAGTATTTT. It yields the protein CASSLSTGSTDTQYF.

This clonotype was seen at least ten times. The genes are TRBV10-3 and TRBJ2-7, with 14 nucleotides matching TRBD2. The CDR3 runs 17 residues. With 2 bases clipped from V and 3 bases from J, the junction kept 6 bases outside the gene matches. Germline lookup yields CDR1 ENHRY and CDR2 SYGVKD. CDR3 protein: CAISERRLAGGSYEQYV. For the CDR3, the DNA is TGTGCCATCAGTGAGCGGCGACTAGCGGGAGGGAGCTACGAGCAGTACGTC.

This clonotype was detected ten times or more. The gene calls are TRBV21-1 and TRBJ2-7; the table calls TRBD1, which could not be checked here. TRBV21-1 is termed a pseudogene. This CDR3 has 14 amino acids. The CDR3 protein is CASSKGVDGNEQYV. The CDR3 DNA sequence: TGTGCCAGCAGCAAAGGGGTGGACGGGAACGAGCAGTACGTC.

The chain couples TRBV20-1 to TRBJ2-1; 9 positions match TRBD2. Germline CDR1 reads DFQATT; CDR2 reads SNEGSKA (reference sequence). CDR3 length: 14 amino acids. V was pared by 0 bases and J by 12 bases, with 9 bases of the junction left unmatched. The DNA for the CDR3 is TGCAGTGCTAGAGAGTCGGGCGGGGGGGTCTGGCAGTTCTTC. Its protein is CSARESGGGVWQFF.

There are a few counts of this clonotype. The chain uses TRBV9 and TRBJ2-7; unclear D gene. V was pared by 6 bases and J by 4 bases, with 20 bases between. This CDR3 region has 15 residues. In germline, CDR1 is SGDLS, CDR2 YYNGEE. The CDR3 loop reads CASTPGGELFYEQYF. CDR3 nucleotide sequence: TGTGCCAGCACCCCGGGCGGAGAATTGTTTTACGAGCAGTACTTC.

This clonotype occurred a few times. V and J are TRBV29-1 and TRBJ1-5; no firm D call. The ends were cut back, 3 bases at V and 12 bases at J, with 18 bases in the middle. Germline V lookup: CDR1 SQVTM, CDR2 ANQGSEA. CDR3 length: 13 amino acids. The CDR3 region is CSVEGPEGSGQHF. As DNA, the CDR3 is TGCAGCGTTGAGGGCCCGGAGGGATCCGGCCAGCATTTT. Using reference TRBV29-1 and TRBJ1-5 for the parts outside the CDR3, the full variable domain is SAVISQKPSRDICQRGTSLTIQCQVDSQVTMMFWYRQQPGQSLTLIATANQGSEATYESGFVIDKFPISRPNLTFSTLTVSNMSPEDSSIYLCSVEGPEGSGQHFGDGTRLSIL.

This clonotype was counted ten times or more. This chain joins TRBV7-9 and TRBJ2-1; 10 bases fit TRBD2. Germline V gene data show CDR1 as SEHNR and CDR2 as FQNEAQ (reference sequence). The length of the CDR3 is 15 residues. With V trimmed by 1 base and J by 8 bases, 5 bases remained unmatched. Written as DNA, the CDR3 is TGTGCCAGCAGCTTAGTGCGCCTAGCGGGAGATGAGCAGTTCTTC. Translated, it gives CASSLVRLAGDEQFF.

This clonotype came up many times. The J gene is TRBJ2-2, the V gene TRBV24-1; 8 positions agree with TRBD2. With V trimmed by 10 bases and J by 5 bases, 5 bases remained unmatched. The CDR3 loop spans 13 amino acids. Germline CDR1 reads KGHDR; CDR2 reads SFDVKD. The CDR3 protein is CATSTSETGELFF. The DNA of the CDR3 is TGTGCCACTTCGACTAGCGAAACCGGGGAGCTGTTTTTT.

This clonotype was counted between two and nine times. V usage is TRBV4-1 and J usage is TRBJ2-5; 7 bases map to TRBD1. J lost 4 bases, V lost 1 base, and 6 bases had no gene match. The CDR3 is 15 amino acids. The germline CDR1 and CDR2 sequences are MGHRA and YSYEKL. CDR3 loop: CASSQGGGVGETQYF. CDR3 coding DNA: TGCGCCAGCAGCCAAGGAGGGGGCGTAGGAGAGACCCAGTACTTC.